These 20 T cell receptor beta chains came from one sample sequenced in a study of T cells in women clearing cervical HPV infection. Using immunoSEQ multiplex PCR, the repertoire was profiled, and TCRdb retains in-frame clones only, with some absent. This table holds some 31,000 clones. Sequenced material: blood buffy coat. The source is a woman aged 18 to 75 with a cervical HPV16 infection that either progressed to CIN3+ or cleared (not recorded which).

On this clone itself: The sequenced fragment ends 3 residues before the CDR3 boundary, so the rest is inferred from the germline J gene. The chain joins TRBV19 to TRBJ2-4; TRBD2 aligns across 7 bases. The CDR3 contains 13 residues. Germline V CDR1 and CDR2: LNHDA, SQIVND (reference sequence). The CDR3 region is CASTSGGAQPQYF. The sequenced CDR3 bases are TGTGCCAGTACCTCGGGGGGTGCTCAGCCT.

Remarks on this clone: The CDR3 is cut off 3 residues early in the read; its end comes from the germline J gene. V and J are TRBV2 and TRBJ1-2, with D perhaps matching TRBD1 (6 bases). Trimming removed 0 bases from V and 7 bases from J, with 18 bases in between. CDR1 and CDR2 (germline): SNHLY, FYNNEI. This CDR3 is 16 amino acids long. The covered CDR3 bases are TGTGCCAGCAGTGAAGCAAAAAGGGCGGGGGGCTCTGGC. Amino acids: CASSEAKRAGGSG. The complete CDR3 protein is CASSEAKRAGGSGYTF.

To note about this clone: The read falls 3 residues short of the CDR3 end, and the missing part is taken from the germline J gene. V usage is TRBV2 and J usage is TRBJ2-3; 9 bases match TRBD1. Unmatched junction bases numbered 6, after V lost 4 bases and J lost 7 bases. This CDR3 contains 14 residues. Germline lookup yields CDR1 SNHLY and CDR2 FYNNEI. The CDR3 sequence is CASSASGQGNTQYF. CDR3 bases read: TGTGCCAGCAGTGCATCGGGACAGGGAAATACG. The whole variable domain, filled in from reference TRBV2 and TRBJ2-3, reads EPEVTQTPSHQVTQMGQEVILRCVPISNHLYFYWYRQILGQKVEFLVSFYNNEISEKSEIFDDQFSVERPDGSNFTLKIRSTKLEDSAMYFCASSASGQGNTQYFGPGTRLTVL.

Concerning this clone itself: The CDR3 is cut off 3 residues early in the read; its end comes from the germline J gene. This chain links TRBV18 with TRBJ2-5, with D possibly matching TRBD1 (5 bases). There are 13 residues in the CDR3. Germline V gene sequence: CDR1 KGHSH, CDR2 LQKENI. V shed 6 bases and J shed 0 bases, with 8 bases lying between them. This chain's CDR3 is CASSQGNQETQYF. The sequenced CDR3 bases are TGTGCCAGCTCGCAGGGAAACCAAGAGACC.

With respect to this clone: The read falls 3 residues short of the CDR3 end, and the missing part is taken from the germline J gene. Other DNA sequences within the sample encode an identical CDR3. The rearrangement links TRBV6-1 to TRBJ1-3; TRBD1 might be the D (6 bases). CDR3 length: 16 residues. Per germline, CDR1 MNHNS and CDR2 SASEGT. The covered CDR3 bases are TGTGCCAGCAGTGAAGGGGTCAGGGGTACGAATGTACCT. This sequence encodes CASSEGVRGTNVP. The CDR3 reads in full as CASSEGVRGTNVPIYF.

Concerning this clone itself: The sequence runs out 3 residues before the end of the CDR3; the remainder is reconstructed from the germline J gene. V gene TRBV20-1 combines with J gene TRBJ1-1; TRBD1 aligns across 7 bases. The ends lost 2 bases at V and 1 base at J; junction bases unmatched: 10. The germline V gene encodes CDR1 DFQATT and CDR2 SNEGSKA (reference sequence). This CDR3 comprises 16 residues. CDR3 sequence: CSARNPRTGENTEAFF. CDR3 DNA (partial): TGCAGTGCTAGAAACCCCCGGACAGGAGAGAACACTGAA.

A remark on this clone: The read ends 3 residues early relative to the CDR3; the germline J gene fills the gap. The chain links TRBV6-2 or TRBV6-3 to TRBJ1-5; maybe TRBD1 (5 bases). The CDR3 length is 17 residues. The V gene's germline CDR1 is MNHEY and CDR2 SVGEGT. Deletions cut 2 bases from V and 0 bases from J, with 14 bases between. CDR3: CASSYGIGHNSNQPQHF. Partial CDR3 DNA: TGTGCCAGCAGTTACGGGATTGGACACAATAGCAATCAGCCC.

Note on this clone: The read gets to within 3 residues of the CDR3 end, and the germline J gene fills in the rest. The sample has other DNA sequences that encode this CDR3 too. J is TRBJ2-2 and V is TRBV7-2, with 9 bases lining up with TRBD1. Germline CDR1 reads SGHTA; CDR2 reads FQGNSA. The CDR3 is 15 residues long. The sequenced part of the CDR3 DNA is TGTGCCAGCAGCTTAGGACAGGGGGTTAATTCACCG. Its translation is CASSLGQGVNSP. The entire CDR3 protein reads CASSLGQGVNSPLFF.

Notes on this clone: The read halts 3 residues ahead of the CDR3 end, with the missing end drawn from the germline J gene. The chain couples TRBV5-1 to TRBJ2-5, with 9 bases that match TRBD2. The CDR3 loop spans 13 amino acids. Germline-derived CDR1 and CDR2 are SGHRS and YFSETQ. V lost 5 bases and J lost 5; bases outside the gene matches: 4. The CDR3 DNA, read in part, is TGCGCCAGCAGTTCCGGGACTAGCGAGACC. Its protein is CASSSGTSET. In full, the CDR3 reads CASSSGTSETQYF.

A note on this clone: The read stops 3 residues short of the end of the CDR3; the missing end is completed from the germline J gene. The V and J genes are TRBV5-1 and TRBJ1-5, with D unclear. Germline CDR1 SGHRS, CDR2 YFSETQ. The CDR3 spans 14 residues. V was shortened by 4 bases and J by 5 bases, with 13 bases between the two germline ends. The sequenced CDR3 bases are TGCGCCAGCAGCCTAGGCGAAGGTTATCAGCCC. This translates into CASSLGEGYQP. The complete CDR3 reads CASSLGEGYQPQHF.

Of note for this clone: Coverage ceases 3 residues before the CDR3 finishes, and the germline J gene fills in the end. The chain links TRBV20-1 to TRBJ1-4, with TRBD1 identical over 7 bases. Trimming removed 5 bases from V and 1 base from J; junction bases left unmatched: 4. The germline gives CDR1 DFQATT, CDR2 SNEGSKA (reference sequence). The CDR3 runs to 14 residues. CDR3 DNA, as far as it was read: TGCAGTGCTCCAAGGACAGGAACTAATGAAAAA. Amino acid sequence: CSAPRTGTNEK. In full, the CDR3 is CSAPRTGTNEKLFF.

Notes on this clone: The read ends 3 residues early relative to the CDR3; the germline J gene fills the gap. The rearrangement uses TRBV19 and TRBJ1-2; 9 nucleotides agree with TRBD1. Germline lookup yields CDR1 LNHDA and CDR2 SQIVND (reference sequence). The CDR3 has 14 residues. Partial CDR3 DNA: TGTGCCAGTAGAACCGGGACAGGGCCCTACGAC. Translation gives CASRTGTGPYD. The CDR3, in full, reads CASRTGTGPYDYTF.

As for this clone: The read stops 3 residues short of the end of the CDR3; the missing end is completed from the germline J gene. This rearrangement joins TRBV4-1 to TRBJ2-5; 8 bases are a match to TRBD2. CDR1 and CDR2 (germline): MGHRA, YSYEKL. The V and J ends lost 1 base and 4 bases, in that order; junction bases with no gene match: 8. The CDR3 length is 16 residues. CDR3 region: CASSQGYGGALETQYF. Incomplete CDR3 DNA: TGCGCCAGCAGCCAAGGGTACGGGGGGGCCTTAGAGACC.

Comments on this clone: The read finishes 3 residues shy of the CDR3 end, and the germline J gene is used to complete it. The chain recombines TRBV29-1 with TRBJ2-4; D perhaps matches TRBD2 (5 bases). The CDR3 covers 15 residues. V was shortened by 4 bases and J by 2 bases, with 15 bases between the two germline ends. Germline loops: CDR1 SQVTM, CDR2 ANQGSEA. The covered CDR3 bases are TGCAGCGTTGGTGTGTCGGGGAACTCCAAAAACATT. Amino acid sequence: CSVGVSGNSKNI. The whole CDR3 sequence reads CSVGVSGNSKNIQYF.

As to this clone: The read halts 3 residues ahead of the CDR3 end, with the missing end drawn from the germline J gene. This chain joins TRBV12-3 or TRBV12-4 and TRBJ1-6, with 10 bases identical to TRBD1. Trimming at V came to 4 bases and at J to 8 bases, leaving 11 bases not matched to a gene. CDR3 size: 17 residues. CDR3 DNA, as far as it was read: TGTGCCAGCAGTTACCCGACAGGGGGCGGGAGGGATTCACCC. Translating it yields CASSYPTGGGRDSP. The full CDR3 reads CASSYPTGGGRDSPLHF.

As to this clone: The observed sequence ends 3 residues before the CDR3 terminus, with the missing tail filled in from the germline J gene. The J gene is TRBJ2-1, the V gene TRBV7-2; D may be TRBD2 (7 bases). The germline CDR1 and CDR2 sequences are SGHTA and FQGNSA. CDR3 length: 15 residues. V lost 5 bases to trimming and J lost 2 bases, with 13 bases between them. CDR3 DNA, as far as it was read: TGTGCCAGCAGCCAAGACGGGGGGCCCTACAATGAG. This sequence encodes CASSQDGGPYNE. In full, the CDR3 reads CASSQDGGPYNEQFF.

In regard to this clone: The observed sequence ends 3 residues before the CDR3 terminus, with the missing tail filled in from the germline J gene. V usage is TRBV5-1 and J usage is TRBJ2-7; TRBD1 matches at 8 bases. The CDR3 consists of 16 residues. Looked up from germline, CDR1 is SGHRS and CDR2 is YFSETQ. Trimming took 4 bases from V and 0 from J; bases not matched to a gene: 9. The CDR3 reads CASSLSPQGVSYEQYF. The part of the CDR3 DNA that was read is TGCGCCAGCAGCCTGAGCCCACAGGGGGTCTCCTACGAG.

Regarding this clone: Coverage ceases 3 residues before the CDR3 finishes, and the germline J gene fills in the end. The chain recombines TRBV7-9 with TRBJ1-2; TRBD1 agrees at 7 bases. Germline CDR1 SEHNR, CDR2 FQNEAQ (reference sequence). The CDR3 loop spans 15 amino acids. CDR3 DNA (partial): TGTGCCAGCAGAGGTAGAGGGGGCTCCTACAATGAC. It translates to CASRGRGGSYND. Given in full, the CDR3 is CASRGRGGSYNDYTF.

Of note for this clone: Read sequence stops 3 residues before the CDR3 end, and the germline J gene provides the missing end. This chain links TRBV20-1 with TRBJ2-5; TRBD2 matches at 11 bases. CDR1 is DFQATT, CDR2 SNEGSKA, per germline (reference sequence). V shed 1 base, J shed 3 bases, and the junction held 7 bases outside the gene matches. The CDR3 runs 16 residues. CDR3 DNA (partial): TGCAGTGCTAGAGGGCCTACTAGCGGGAGAGAAGAGACC. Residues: CSARGPTSGREET. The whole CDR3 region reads CSARGPTSGREETQYF.

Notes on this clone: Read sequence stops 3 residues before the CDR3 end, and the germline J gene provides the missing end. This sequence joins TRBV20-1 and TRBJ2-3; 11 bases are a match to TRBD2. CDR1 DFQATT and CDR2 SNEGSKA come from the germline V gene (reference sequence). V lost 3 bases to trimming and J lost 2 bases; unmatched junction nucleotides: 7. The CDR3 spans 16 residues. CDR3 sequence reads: CSARHLLAGDTDTQYF. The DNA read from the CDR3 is TGCAGTGCTAGGCACCTACTAGCGGGGGACACAGATACG.